This TCR beta chain appears in the sequencing data of a study of shared clonotypes between healthy human individuals. About the research overall: The donors, a couple of women and three men, were aged 18 to 49. General study findings and limits: The represented genetic and exposure-history diversity was limited by the small number of donors.

Adult donors, all healthy and HIV-negative, had no recent acute infections or vaccinations. When samples were unsorted, some 84 million PBMCs were used for genomic DNA. A word on this clone: Its specificity is not known.

The data were produced by immunoSEQ multiplex PCR, yet TCRdb's version contains in-frame clones alone and is incomplete. The sample lists approximately 460,000 clones, roughly three quarters occurring once. This sequence originates from a woman aged 40-49 years in good health. Some clones in this sample may be carry-over from other donors' samples. Sequencing used PBMCs.

CDR3 bases: TGTGCCAGCAGCGGGGCCCCTCGCGAGCCCCAGCATTTT. Protein sequence: CASSGAPREPQHF. The chain carries TRBV7-8 and TRBJ1-5; a weak D match, TRBD1 (5 bases). The CDR3 is 13 residues long. Trimming took off 5 bases at V and 8 bases at J, with 13 bases between the two ends. Germline lookup yields CDR1 SGHVS and CDR2 FQNEAQ. The variable domain in full, with the rest retrieved from reference TRBV7-8 and TRBJ1-5, is GAGVSQSPRYKVAKRGQDVALRCDPISGHVSLFWYQQALGQGPEFLTYFQNEAQLDKSGLPSDRFFAERPEGSVSTLKIQRTQQEDSAVYLCASSGAPREPQHFGDGTRLSIL.